The rows below give T cell receptor beta chains drawn from one sample of a study of radiation and T cells in renal cell carcinoma. Only in-frame clones appear in the TCRdb table, and some are missing; sequencing was by immunoSEQ multiplex PCR. The data show about 130,000 clones, 88% seen once. Sequenced here: blood, sampled from a patient whose treatment included radiotherapy and nephrectomy. The receptor set was obtained from a woman aged 70-85 years with renal cell carcinoma. Both conserved end residues are part of each CDR3. The D gene is left open where the match is weak. Not every row has a clone size; where given, it reads once, few, many or a size class.

j_call: TRBJ1-4; d_call: .; v_call: TRBV13; clone_size: few; cdr3_aa: CASSSGTEGEKLFF; cdr3_nt: TGTGCCAGCAGCTCAGGGACCGAGGGGGAAAAACTGTTTTTT
j_call: TRBJ1-1; d_call: TRBD1; v_call: TRBV15; clone_size: .; cdr3_aa: CATRQGNENTEAFF; cdr3_nt: TGTGCCACCCGACAGGGCAACGAGAACACTGAAGCTTTCTTT
j_call: TRBJ2-2; d_call: .; v_call: TRBV11-3; clone_size: .; cdr3_aa: CASSSVGTGELFF; cdr3_nt: TGTGCCAGCAGCTCAGTGGGGACCGGGGAGCTGTTTTTT
j_call: TRBJ1-2; d_call: .; v_call: TRBV30; clone_size: .; cdr3_aa: CAWSPGGAPWGYTF; cdr3_nt: TGTGCCTGGAGCCCGGGGGGGGCCCCCTGGGGCTACACCTTC
j_call: TRBJ1-5; d_call: TRBD1; v_call: TRBV28; clone_size: .; cdr3_aa: CASSLRDRGLNQPQHF; cdr3_nt: TGTGCCAGCAGTCTCCGGGACAGGGGTTTGAATCAGCCCCAGCATTTT
j_call: TRBJ2-3; d_call: .; v_call: TRBV6-6; clone_size: .; cdr3_aa: CASSPRGGGADTQYF; cdr3_nt: TGTGCCAGCAGCCCCCGAGGGGGGGGAGCAGATACGCAGTATTTT
j_call: TRBJ2-5; d_call: .; v_call: TRBV7-9; clone_size: once; cdr3_aa: CASNPAGGAETQYF; cdr3_nt: TGTGCCAGCAACCCCGCTGGGGGCGCAGAGACCCAGTACTTC
j_call: TRBJ1-2; d_call: .; v_call: TRBV28; clone_size: few; cdr3_aa: CASSLSESARAGYGYTF; cdr3_nt: TGTGCCAGCAGTTTATCGGAGTCGGCCAGGGCCGGCTATGGCTACACCTTC
j_call: TRBJ2-1; d_call: TRBD2; v_call: TRBV19; clone_size: .; cdr3_aa: CASTGTSVTEQFF; cdr3_nt: TGTGCCAGTACCGGGACTAGCGTCACTGAGCAGTTCTTC
j_call: TRBJ1-5; d_call: .; v_call: TRBV28; clone_size: .; cdr3_aa: CASSLSSQGWNQPQHF; cdr3_nt: TGTGCCAGCAGTTTATCGAGTCAGGGTTGGAATCAGCCCCAGCATTTT
j_call: TRBJ1-1; d_call: .; v_call: TRBV11-3; clone_size: .; cdr3_aa: CASSLVTEAFF; cdr3_nt: TGTGCCAGCAGCTTAGTCACTGAAGCTTTCTTT
j_call: TRBJ2-3; d_call: .; v_call: TRBV6-5; clone_size: .; cdr3_aa: CASKSGTSTDTQYF; cdr3_nt: TGTGCCAGCAAATCGGGAACTAGCACAGATACGCAGTATTTT
j_call: TRBJ2-7; d_call: .; v_call: TRBV5-4; clone_size: .; cdr3_aa: CASSNGTAHSYEQYF; cdr3_nt: TGTGCCAGCAGCAACGGGACGGCTCACTCCTACGAGCAGTACTTC
j_call: TRBJ2-5; d_call: .; v_call: TRBV11-3; clone_size: .; cdr3_aa: CASSLGGARDQETQYF; cdr3_nt: TGTGCCAGCAGCTTAGGAGGGGCCAGAGACCAAGAGACCCAGTACTTC
j_call: TRBJ1-1; d_call: .; v_call: TRBV7-9; clone_size: .; cdr3_aa: CASSQGPGMNTEAFF; cdr3_nt: TGTGCCAGCAGCCAGGGCCCAGGGATGAACACTGAAGCTTTCTTT
j_call: TRBJ2-7; d_call: .; v_call: TRBV30; clone_size: once; cdr3_aa: CAWGGRNYEQYF; cdr3_nt: TGTGCCTGGGGGGGGAGAAATTACGAGCAGTACTTC
j_call: TRBJ2-7; d_call: TRBD2; v_call: TRBV2; clone_size: .; cdr3_aa: CASEREGASYEQYF; cdr3_nt: TGTGCCAGCGAAAGGGAGGGAGCCTCCTACGAGCAGTACTTC
j_call: TRBJ2-1; d_call: .; v_call: TRBV9; clone_size: .; cdr3_aa: CASSVAISYNEQFF; cdr3_nt: TGTGCCAGCAGCGTAGCGATCTCCTACAATGAGCAGTTCTTC
j_call: TRBJ1-6; d_call: .; v_call: TRBV7-8; clone_size: .; cdr3_aa: CASSLGLIAVGSSYNSPLHF; cdr3_nt: TGTGCCAGCAGCTTAGGACTGATTGCGGTGGGGTCCTCCTATAATTCACCCCTCCACTTT
j_call: TRBJ1-5; d_call: TRBD1; v_call: TRBV30; clone_size: .; cdr3_aa: CAWGRQGANQPQHF; cdr3_nt: TGTGCCTGGGGGAGGCAGGGGGCCAATCAGCCCCAGCATTTT
j_call: TRBJ2-5; d_call: TRBD2; v_call: TRBV6-6; clone_size: .; cdr3_aa: CASSYRLAGGGETQYF; cdr3_nt: TGTGCCAGCAGTTACAGGCTAGCGGGGGGAGGAGAGACCCAGTACTTC
j_call: TRBJ2-1; d_call: .; v_call: TRBV29-1; clone_size: .; cdr3_aa: CSPRALGRNEQFF; cdr3_nt: TGCAGCCCCAGGGCGCTAGGGAGGAATGAGCAGTTCTTC